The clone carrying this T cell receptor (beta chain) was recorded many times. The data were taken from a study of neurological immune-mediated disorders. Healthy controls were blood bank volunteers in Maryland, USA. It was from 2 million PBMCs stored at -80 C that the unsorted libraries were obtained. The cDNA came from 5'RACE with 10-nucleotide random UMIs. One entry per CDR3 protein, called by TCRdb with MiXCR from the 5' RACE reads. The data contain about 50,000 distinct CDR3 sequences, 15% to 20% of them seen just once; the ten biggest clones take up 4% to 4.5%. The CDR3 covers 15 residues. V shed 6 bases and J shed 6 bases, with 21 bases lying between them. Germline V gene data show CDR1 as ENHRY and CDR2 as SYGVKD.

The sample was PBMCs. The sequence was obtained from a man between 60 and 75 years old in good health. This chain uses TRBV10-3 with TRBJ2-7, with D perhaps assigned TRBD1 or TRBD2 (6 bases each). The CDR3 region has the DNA TGTGCCATCAGCCGAGGGGGGATTCAGGGAGGCGAGCAGTACTTC. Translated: CAISRGGIQGGEQYF.